One sample yielded the 10 T cell receptor beta chains listed below, sequenced in a study of response to subunit inactivated influenza vaccine. TCRdb re-derived calls from the RT-PCR reads in MiXCR, one entry per CDR3 protein. The sample yields hundreds of thousands of distinct CDR3 sequences, roughly 14% seen once. This specimen was PBMCs from blood, taken about 12 days after vaccination. The receptors shown here come from a man aged 45-65 years who received an inactivated influenza vaccine.

The J gene is TRBJ2-2, the V gene TRBV12-3 or TRBV12-4, with D perhaps TRBD2 (6 bases). V was trimmed by 7 bases and J by 2 bases, leaving 14 bases between them. This CDR3 is built from 15 residues. The CDR3 bases are TGTGCCAGCATCCCTTCGGGGGATAACACCGGGGAGCTGTTTTTT. Its translation is CASIPSGDNTGELFF.

This clonotype was seen only a few times. The rearrangement uses TRBV25-1 and TRBJ1-1; TRBD1 aligns across 12 bases. The CDR3 consists of 17 residues. Germline V CDR1 and CDR2: MGHDK, SYGVNS. With 4 bases clipped from V and 1 base from J, the junction kept 7 bases outside the gene matches. The CDR3 DNA is TGTGCCAGCAGTGTGACCGGGACAGGGGGCGCGAACACTGAAGCTTTCTTT. Residues: CASSVTGTGGANTEAFF.

This clonotype was picked up a small number of times. V gene TRBV7-2 combines with J gene TRBJ2-5; D remains ambiguous. The CDR3 covers 14 residues. Trimming pared 5 bases from V and 6 bases from J, leaving 16 bases between. CDR1 SGHTA and CDR2 FQGNSA come from the germline V gene. CDR3 DNA: TGTGCCAGCAGCCCGGGTTATGGGGTGCAGACCCAGTACTTC. Translated, it gives CASSPGYGVQTQYF. Drawing the rest from reference TRBV7-2 and TRBJ2-5, the complete variable domain is GAGVSQSPSNKVTEKGKDVELRCDPISGHTALYWYRQSLGQGLEFLIYFQGNSAPDKSGLPSDRFSAERTGGSVSTLTIQRTQQEDSAVYLCASSPGYGVQTQYFGPGTRLLVL.

This clonotype was observed a few times. V and J are TRBV7-2 and TRBJ1-3, with D maybe TRBD1 (5 bases). CDR3 length equals 16 residues. V was pared by 0 bases and J by 2 bases, with 11 bases between. Germline V gene lookup returns CDR1 SGHTA and CDR2 FQGNSA. CDR3 region: CASSLAGAITGNTIYF. The CDR3 DNA sequence: TGTGCCAGCAGCTTAGCTGGGGCGATTACTGGAAACACCATATATTTT.

CDR3 residues: CASSEGFLAGYNEQFF. CDR3 coding DNA: TGTGCCAGCAGTGAAGGTTTCCTAGCGGGGTACAATGAGCAGTTCTTC. The V gene is TRBV25-1, the J gene TRBJ2-1, with 9 bases lining up with TRBD2. With 2 bases clipped from V and 4 bases from J, the junction kept 6 bases outside the gene matches. This CDR3 spans 16 amino acids. The germline V gene encodes CDR1 MGHDK and CDR2 SYGVNS.

V is TRBV7-9 and J is TRBJ1-1, with TRBD1 as a possible D gene (5 bases). V was trimmed by 1 base and J by 2 bases, leaving 11 bases between them. The CDR3 totals 15 residues. Germline V CDR1 and CDR2: SEHNR, FQNEAQ (reference sequence). CDR3 region: CASSLGGVKNTEAFF. The CDR3 DNA reads as TGTGCCAGCAGCTTAGGAGGGGTTAAAAACACTGAAGCTTTCTTT.

In its sample, this clonotype was seen many times. This sequence joins TRBV4-3 and TRBJ1-2; 7 nucleotides agree with TRBD1. Germline lookup yields CDR1 LGHNA and CDR2 YSLEER. The ends lost 1 base at V and 0 bases at J; junction bases unmatched: 11. The CDR3 runs 18 residues. In DNA, the CDR3 is TGCGCCAGCAGCCAAGCTGCCGACAGGGTAGGGGCTAACTATGGCTACACCTTC. Translating gives CASSQAADRVGANYGYTF.

V gene TRBV28 combines with J gene TRBJ1-2, with D perhaps TRBD1 (5 bases). Germline V gene sequence: CDR1 MDHEN, CDR2 SYDVKM. The CDR3 has 14 amino acids. V lost 3 bases and J 5 bases, leaving 13 bases between the germline ends. The CDR3 nucleotides are TGTGCCAGCAGTTTGGGACTGGGGAATTATGGCTACACCTTC. The encoded protein is CASSLGLGNYGYTF.

This clonotype was seen a handful of times. This rearrangement joins TRBV12-3 or TRBV12-4 to TRBJ2-4; TRBD2 agrees at 7 bases. V lost 4 bases to trimming and J lost 1 base; unmatched junction nucleotides: 4. The CDR3 is 15 amino acids. DNA of the CDR3: TGTGCCAGCAGTTCCGGGCGGGGGGCCAAAAACATTCAGTACTTC. Residues: CASSSGRGAKNIQYF.

The chain links TRBV20-1 to TRBJ1-5; D is uncertain. CDR3 length: 15 residues. V dropped 4 bases and J dropped 0 bases, with 13 bases sitting between them. Germline-derived CDR1 and CDR2 are DFQATT and SNEGSKA (reference sequence). As DNA, the CDR3 is TGCAGTGCTAAACGAGACGGATATAGCAATCAGCCCCAGCATTTT. Protein sequence: CSAKRDGYSNQPQHF.